Listed below are T cell receptor beta chains from one sample, sequenced in a study of T-cell memory formation after mild COVID-19. In TCRdb, the 5' RACE reads were re-called with MiXCR into one record per CDR3 protein. The sample has fewer than 450,000 distinct CDR3 sequences, approximately 24% seen once. Sequenced sample: PBMCs or a T cell subset sorted from them (not recorded which). These TCRs come from an adult woman who had mild COVID-19 (a few samples of this study predate the infection). Cell type and time point are not known. Each CDR3 is given with its conserved first and last residue. D genes are given only for firm matches. A clone size is listed for some rows: how often the clone was seen (once, few, many), or a class if it is expanded.

CDR3,DNA,V,size,D,J
CASSQGGTASNQPQHF,TGTGCCAGCAGCCAAGGGGGGACAGCTAGCAATCAGCCCCAGCATTTT,TRBV3-1,.,TRBD1,TRBJ1-5
CASSVPEGISTDTQYF,TGTGCCAGCAGCGTACCCGAGGGGATCAGCACAGATACGCAGTATTTT,TRBV7-6,.,.,TRBJ2-3
CASSLRLAGGEQYF,TGTGCCAGCAGCTTGAGACTAGCGGGAGGCGAGCAGTACTTC,TRBV5-4,.,TRBD2,TRBJ2-7
CADLKGPGVNNKQFF,TGTGCCGACTTAAAGGGGCCAGGGGTAAACAATAAGCAGTTCTTC,TRBV12-3/TRBV12-4,once,.,TRBJ2-1
CASSKEIYNEQFF,TGTGCCAGCAGCAAAGAAATTTACAATGAGCAGTTCTTC,TRBV21-1,few,.,TRBJ2-1
CASSPPTVVADTIYF,TGTGCCAGCAGCCCCCCGACAGTTGTTGCGGACACCATATATTTT,TRBV5-5,few,.,TRBJ1-3
CASSHRQLKTNTEAFF,TGTGCCAGCAGCCATAGACAGCTTAAAACGAACACTGAAGCTTTCTTT,TRBV5-4,once,.,TRBJ1-1
CAIRGSPGQGNYGYTF,TGTGCCATCAGAGGTTCTCCGGGACAGGGGAACTATGGCTACACCTTC,TRBV10-3,.,TRBD1,TRBJ1-2
CASSQEPTSPNTGELFF,TGCGCCAGCAGCCAAGAACCGACTAGCCCGAACACCGGGGAGCTGTTTTTT,TRBV4-3,few,TRBD2,TRBJ2-2
CANTVTRRGPETQYF,TGCGCCAATACCGTGACCCGTAGAGGGCCTGAGACCCAGTACTTC,TRBV5-1,.,.,TRBJ2-5
CASSKKVNTEAFF,TGCGCCAGCAGCAAGAAGGTGAACACTGAAGCTTTCTTT,TRBV5-1,.,.,TRBJ1-1
CASSPRPFYEQYF,TGTGCCAGCAGCCCCAGGCCATTCTACGAGCAGTACTTC,TRBV27,few,.,TRBJ2-7
CASSYQPPVRDGAYEQYF,TGTGCCAGCAGTTATCAACCGCCAGTCCGGGACGGAGCCTACGAGCAGTACTTC,TRBV6-5,.,.,TRBJ2-7
CASSDWAPSTDTQYF,TGTGCCAGCAGTGATTGGGCGCCGAGCACAGATACGCAGTATTTT,TRBV2,once,.,TRBJ2-3
CASSSGLARDTQYF,TGCGCCAGCAGCTCAGGACTAGCAAGGGATACGCAGTATTTT,TRBV5-1,.,TRBD2,TRBJ2-3
CASSYMGNQPQHF,TGTGCCAGCAGTTATATGGGCAATCAGCCCCAGCATTTT,TRBV12-3/TRBV12-4,many,.,TRBJ1-5
CASSYSPPEYNEQFF,TGTGCCAGCAGTTACTCCCCACCGGAGTACAATGAGCAGTTCTTC,TRBV6-6,.,.,TRBJ2-1
CASSKRVNGGYTF,TGTGCCAGCAGCAAAAGGGTGAATGGAGGCTACACCTTC,TRBV21-1,.,.,TRBJ1-2
CAIRAGEYNEQFF,TGTGCCATCCGGGCGGGGGAATACAATGAGCAGTTCTTC,TRBV12-3/TRBV12-4,.,TRBD2,TRBJ2-1
CARLAEQFF,TGTGCCAGGTTAGCTGAGCAGTTCTTC,TRBV5-5,few,.,TRBJ2-1
CSVASGGYEQYF,TGCAGCGTTGCTAGCGGGGGGTACGAGCAGTACTTC,TRBV29-1,.,TRBD2,TRBJ2-7
CASIQGDTQYF,TGCGCCAGCATCCAAGGAGATACGCAGTATTTT,TRBV5-1,few,.,TRBJ2-3
CASSSTGQSNTEALF,TGCGCCAGCAGCTCAACCGGACAATCGAACACTGAAGCTTTATTT,TRBV5-1,.,.,TRBJ1-1
CASSLMVLAGSTDTQYF,TGCGCCAGCAGCTTGATGGTTCTAGCGGGAAGCACAGATACGCAGTATTTT,TRBV5-1,few,TRBD2,TRBJ2-3
CASSYRGGGNEQFF,TGTGCCAGCAGTTACAGGGGTGGGGGCAATGAGCAGTTCTTC,TRBV6-5,.,.,TRBJ2-1
CAWTEGRSSGANVLTF,TGTGCCTGGACGGAGGGGCGTAGCTCTGGGGCCAACGTCCTGACTTTC,TRBV30,.,.,TRBJ2-6
CASSRNTGPGGTDTQYF,TGTGCCAGCAGTAGAAACACAGGGCCCGGGGGCACAGATACGCAGTATTTT,TRBV27,many,.,TRBJ2-3
CASRGTGPPLEQYF,TGTGCCAGCAGAGGGACAGGGCCCCCCCTCGAGCAGTACTTC,TRBV7-2,.,TRBD1,TRBJ2-7
CASSIREGNEKLFF,TGTGCCAGCAGCATAAGGGAGGGCAATGAAAAACTGTTTTTT,TRBV12-3/TRBV12-4,.,.,TRBJ1-4
CASSFGGTSSTDTQYF,TGTGCCAGCAGCTTTGGAGGGACGTCCAGCACAGATACGCAGTATTTT,TRBV5-5,few,.,TRBJ2-3
CASSLLGRNTEAFF,TGTGCCAGCAGCTTGTTGGGTAGGAACACTGAAGCTTTCTTT,TRBV5-6,few,.,TRBJ1-1
CASSLSVNQPQHF,TGTGCCAGCAGCTTGTCGGTCAACCAGCCCCAGCATTTT,TRBV7-6,few,.,TRBJ1-5
CASSLGQGVDTQYF,TGTGCCAGCAGCTTAGGACAGGGAGTAGATACGCAGTATTTT,TRBV7-9,.,TRBD1,TRBJ2-3
CASSATAGGGDTQYF,TGTGCCAGCAGCGCTACAGCGGGGGGTGGGGATACGCAGTATTTT,TRBV5-5,.,TRBD2,TRBJ2-3
CASSQEAGREKLFF,TGTGCCAGCAGCCAAGAGGCGGGGAGGGAAAAACTGTTTTTT,TRBV4-2,few,.,TRBJ1-4
CASSHVGEQFF,TGTGCCAGCAGCCATGTAGGCGAGCAGTTCTTC,TRBV7-9,few,.,TRBJ2-1
CASSLSGGQVEKLFF,TGCGCCAGCAGCTTGTCCGGGGGGCAGGTAGAAAAACTGTTTTTT,TRBV5-1,once,.,TRBJ1-4
CASSIRQGKETQYF,TGTGCCAGTAGTATAAGACAGGGGAAAGAGACCCAGTACTTC,TRBV19,.,TRBD1,TRBJ2-5
CASSYSGQRGYTF,TGCGCCAGCAGCTACTCGGGACAGAGGGGCTACACCTTC,TRBV5-1,.,TRBD1,TRBJ1-2
CASSSAGTGLNTEAFF,TGTGCCAGCAGCTCCGCCGGGACAGGGTTGAACACTGAAGCTTTCTTT,TRBV7-9,.,TRBD1,TRBJ1-1
CASSYSIPSGGHNTGELFF,TGTGCCAGCAGTTACTCGATTCCTAGCGGGGGTCATAACACCGGGGAGCTGTTTTTT,TRBV6-6,once,TRBD2,TRBJ2-2
CASSYPPGSDIQYF,TGTGCCAGCAGTTACCCACCGGGATCAGACATTCAGTACTTC,TRBV6-2/TRBV6-3,few,.,TRBJ2-4
CASSFSAGGYNEQFF,TGTGCCAGCAGCTTTTCCGCGGGAGGTTACAATGAGCAGTTCTTC,TRBV7-3,many,TRBD2,TRBJ2-1
CASSQIPGGLNTEAFF,TGCGCCAGCAGCCAAATACCTGGGGGGTTGAACACTGAAGCTTTCTTT,TRBV5-1,.,.,TRBJ1-1
CASSPRLAGGGATQYF,TGTGCCAGCAGCCCGCGACTAGCGGGAGGGGGTGCGACCCAGTACTTC,TRBV7-2,few,TRBD2,TRBJ2-5
CASSGGTGELFF,TGTGCCAGCTCAGGAGGCACCGGGGAGCTGTTTTTT,TRBV7-2,.,.,TRBJ2-2
CATSLGGANTGELFF,TGCGCCACTTCTCTAGGGGGCGCGAACACCGGGGAGCTGTTTTTT,TRBV5-1,.,TRBD1,TRBJ2-2
CSASDREDIQYF,TGCAGTGCTTCAGACAGGGAGGACATTCAGTACTTC,TRBV20-1,.,.,TRBJ2-4
CASSLVLGNGYTF,TGTGCCAGCAGCTTAGTCTTGGGGAATGGCTACACCTTC,TRBV7-2,few,.,TRBJ1-2
CASSQRTSFHTGELFF,TGTGCCAGCAGCCAGAGAACTAGCTTCCACACCGGGGAGCTGTTTTTT,TRBV5-4,once,.,TRBJ2-2
CASSSRWGRDNTEAFF,TGTGCCAGCAGCTCCCGTTGGGGCAGGGATAACACTGAAGCTTTCTTT,TRBV5-5,few,.,TRBJ1-1
CASSVGGLGNQPQHF,TGTGCCAGCAGCGTAGGCGGGCTGGGCAATCAGCCCCAGCATTTT,TRBV9,few,.,TRBJ1-5
CASSGGTSGSTDTQYF,TGTGCCAGCAGTGGGGGGACTAGCGGAAGCACAGATACGCAGTATTTT,TRBV27,.,TRBD2,TRBJ2-3
CASSARLAGYEQYF,TGCGCCAGCAGTGCCCGACTAGCGGGCTACGAGCAGTACTTC,TRBV10-2,.,TRBD2,TRBJ2-7